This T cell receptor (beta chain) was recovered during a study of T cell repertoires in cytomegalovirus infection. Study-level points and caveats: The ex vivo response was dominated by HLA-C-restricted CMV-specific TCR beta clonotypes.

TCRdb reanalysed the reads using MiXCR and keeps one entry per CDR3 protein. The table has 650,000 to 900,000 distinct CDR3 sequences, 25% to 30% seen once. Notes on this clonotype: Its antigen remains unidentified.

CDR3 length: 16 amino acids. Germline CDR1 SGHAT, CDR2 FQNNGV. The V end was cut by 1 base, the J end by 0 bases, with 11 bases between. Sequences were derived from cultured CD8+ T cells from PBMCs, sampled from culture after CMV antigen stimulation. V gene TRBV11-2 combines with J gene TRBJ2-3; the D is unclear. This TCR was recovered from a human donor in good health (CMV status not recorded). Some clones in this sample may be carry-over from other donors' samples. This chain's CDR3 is CASSLASLQSTDTQYF. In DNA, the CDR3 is TGTGCCAGCAGCTTAGCCAGCCTCCAGAGCACAGATACGCAGTATTTT.